The source of this TCR beta chain is a study of shared clonotypes between healthy human individuals (dated by TCRdb to 2018 to 2020). Study-wide context: A couple of women and a few men aged 18 to 49 years were included in the cohort. Between about 0.8 and 8.9 billion PBMCs per donor were obtained by leukapheresis. Different laboratories and diverse techniques were used to prepare libraries and sequence TCR repertoires, to increase sequencing depth and limit assay-specific biases. For each donor, CD4 naive and CD4 memory were each given three plates, CD8 naive was given two plates, and CD8 memory was given one plate. Blood TCR repertoires of 5 or 6 healthy adults were deeply sequenced to estimate repertoire size and the extent of clonotype sharing between individuals.

The paper as a whole reports these results and caveats: Naive subsets generally had larger estimated clonotype richness than memory subsets. Because the study included a small number of donors, the genetic and exposure-history diversity represented was limited. Pairwise subsampling led to the expectation that sequencing depth would affect the degree of clonotype sharing among donors. Even with the large sequencing depth, rarefaction of the sorted-subset datasets indicated that sequencing was incomplete. Only blood was sampled, and tissue TCR repertoires likely differ from those in blood. Sharing across several donors was observed for 5% to 6.5% of naive CD4, about 3.2% of naive CD8, roughly 2.3% of memory CD4, and roughly 0.4% of memory CD8 clonotypes. Compared with non-shared clonotypes, the clonotypes found in all four sorted-subset donors had higher generation probabilities.

Notes on this clone: The antigen it binds to is not known. No clone much larger than this one lies a single base away; base qualities are absent.

The junction shows trimming of 6 bases on V and 2 bases on J, and the gene matches do not reach 7 bases of it. From the germline V gene, CDR1 is MDHEN and CDR2 is SYDVKM. From cysteine to phenylalanine, the CDR3 is 15 amino acids long. The only DNA kept is the CDR3, 45 bases in frame from the first base. Using the deep immunoSEQ assay, TCR CDR3 regions were amplified from genomic DNA by multiplex PCR. Genomic DNA extracted from each cell subset was distributed evenly over all wells of several immunoSEQ 96-well plates, and each plate served as one replicate. For sorted subsets, each replicate PCR was loaded with 150 to 250 ng genomic DNA, equivalent to roughly 30,000 T cell genomes. The purified libraries were quantified using a Qubit 3.0 fluorometer, sized with a Bioanalyzer 2100, and then quantified again using the KAPA Library Quantification kit. A separate single-read 150-cycle Illumina NextSeq 550 flow cell was used to sequence each immunoSEQ 96-well plate. The paper's processing steps were these. Because the immunoSEQ output held only junctional sequences and lacked quality scores, the filtering could not match the filtering applied to full-length reads. To assign V/J genes and CDR3, sequences were annotated using PyIR, a Python wrapper for IgBLAST v1.9, with IMGT germline references. Any read was removed if the V/J assignment was weak (E-value above 1e-6), the CDR3 was missing, or the read contained stop codons, out-of-frame junctions, or ambiguous translated residues. V3J clonotypes were defined as sequences sharing the same inferred V gene, J gene, and CDR3 amino acid sequence. The percentage overlap between two repertoires was calculated by dividing the number of shared unique clonotypes by the size of the smaller repertoire. Repertoire richness was assessed with RTK rarefaction, the Chao1 estimator, and Recon v2.1 estimates of unobserved clonotypes. OLGA was used to compute generation probabilities for all TCRbeta clonotypes that the gDNA method yielded from four donors. What TCRdb holds here is the immuneACCESS table cut down to in-frame rearrangements. Part of the clones is not present; checked against another copy, under half of the missing clones reflect an unresolved V gene, and the others are unexplained. V and J calls plus clone size are reproduced from that table; the DNA served to infer D and trimming. The sample table shows about 2,100,000 clones, and about 93% are seen once. The ten most abundant clones make up around 1.7% of the sample.

CD8 naive samples consisted of CD45RO-negative cells that were positively selected for CCR7, yielding a CD45RA+CCR7+ population without TemRA cells. The donors were healthy, HIV-negative adults with no recently reported acute infections or vaccinations. Every donor was a Caucasian adult living in Nashville, Tennessee, USA. After blood collection by leukapheresis, PBMCs were isolated using Ficoll-Histopaque density gradient centrifugation and then cryopreserved in the vapor phase of liquid nitrogen. Analytical flow cytometry was used to check the purity and quantity of every magnetically sorted T cell population. Each sorted fraction had its genomic DNA isolated and then quantified by UV absorbance on a Nanodrop 2000c.

Specimen: naive CD8+ T cells from PBMCs. Taken with the paper, the label for cell subset or site translates to: CD45RA+CCR7+. The V and J genes are TRBV28 and TRBJ1-5; TRBD1 fits 7 bases in the junction. The sequence was obtained from a man in his late teens or twenties in good health. Some clones in this sample may be carry-over from other donors' samples. CDR3 protein: CASSPTGMRNQPQHF. The DNA sequence is given as TGTGCCAGCAGCCCGACAGGGATGCGCAATCAGCCCCAGCATTTT.